What follows are 25 T cell receptor beta chains derived from one specimen sequenced in a study of T-cell reconstitution after alpha-beta-depleted transplantation in children. Using unique molecular identifiers, the investigators prepared the TCRbeta library. TCRdb recomputed calls from the PCR reads with MiXCR, one row per CDR3 protein. Of about 200,000 distinct CDR3 sequences listed, roughly 15% were seen once; the top ten hold under 15%. Specimen: PBMCs from the stem cell graft donor, collected from the stem cell graft. The receptors shown here come from a human donor who donated a stem cell graft to a child with acute lymphoblastic leukemia.

In its sample, this clonotype was seen many times. The CDR3 DNA sequence: TGTGCCAGCAGCAAAGTAGGGGGCGAGGGTACTGAAGCTTTCTTT. It is translated as CASSKVGGEGTEAFF. The rearrangement joins TRBV21-1 to TRBJ1-1; the D call in the table, TRBD1, was not verified against the DNA. TRBV21-1 is a known pseudogene. CDR3 size: 15 residues.

This clonotype was found many times. The CDR3 DNA reads as TGTGCCAGCAGAGCCAGAGGGGGCGGCACTGAAGCTTTCTTT. Translated, it gives CASRARGGGTEAFF. The chain combines TRBV12-3 or TRBV12-4 with TRBJ1-1, with TRBD1 matching over 7 bases. This CDR3 is 14 amino acids long. V trimming: 6 bases; J trimming: 4 bases; junction bases outside the gene matches: 8.

This clonotype was picked up one time. V gene TRBV11-1 combines with J gene TRBJ2-1; 15 positions match TRBD2. CDR1 and CDR2 (germline): SGHAT, FQDESV (reference sequence). This CDR3 contains 16 residues. V trimming: 2 bases; J trimming: 8 bases; junction bases outside the gene matches: 4. CDR3 in DNA: TGTGCCAGCAGCTTAAGGACTAGCGGGAGGGCGGATGAGCAGTTCTTC. Translated, it gives CASSLRTSGRADEQFF.

This clonotype was detected many times. This chain connects TRBV2 to TRBJ2-2; 9 nucleotides match TRBD2. The germline V gene encodes CDR1 SNHLY and CDR2 FYNNEI. The CDR3 covers 14 residues. V was clipped by 8 bases and J by 6 bases; unmatched bases: 7. CDR3 amino acids: CASGIAGAAGELFF. CDR3 DNA: TGTGCCAGCGGTATAGCGGGAGCAGCCGGGGAGCTGTTTTTT. Full variable domain (missing parts from reference TRBV2 and TRBJ2-2): EPEVTQTPSHQVTQMGQEVILRCVPISNHLYFYWYRQILGQKVEFLVSFYNNEISEKSEIFDDQFSVERPDGSNFTLKIRSTKLEDSAMYFCASGIAGAAGELFFGEGSRLTVL.

This clonotype came up many times. V usage is TRBV12-3 or TRBV12-4 and J usage is TRBJ2-3, with 9 bases that match TRBD2. The trim removed 6 bases at V and 4 bases at J, leaving 8 bases unmatched. This CDR3 contains 15 residues. The CDR3, as DNA: TGTGCCAGCAGCCATAGCGGGAGTCGGGCAGATACGCAGTATTTT. It encodes CASSHSGSRADTQYF.

At least ten counts were recorded for this clonotype. The chain carries TRBV7-8 and TRBJ1-6, with 7 bases identical to TRBD1. The length of the CDR3 is 14 residues. Germline CDR1 SGHVS, CDR2 FQNEAQ. The trim removed 4 bases at V and 6 bases at J, leaving 3 bases unmatched. The CDR3, as DNA: TGTGCCAGCAGCTCCGACAGGGCTAATTCACCCCTCCACTTT. Its protein product is CASSSDRANSPLHF.

This clonotype occurred many times. The chain links TRBV10-3 to TRBJ2-4; D might be TRBD1 or TRBD2, each matching 5 bases. The V end was cut by 4 bases, the J end by 7 bases, with 11 bases between. CDR3 length: 13 amino acids. Germline V gene data show CDR1 as ENHRY and CDR2 as SYGVKD. The CDR3 is CAISGVEGNIQYF. The CDR3 coding sequence is TGTGCCATCAGTGGTGTTGAGGGGAACATTCAGTACTTC.

Only one count was recorded for this clonotype. The chain is built from TRBV7-8 and TRBJ1-2; D is unresolved. In germline, CDR1 is SGHVS, CDR2 FQNEAQ. The CDR3 runs 13 residues. Trimming stripped 6 bases from V and 0 bases from J, with 8 bases between. CDR3 amino acids: CASRMASNYGYTF. The CDR3 DNA sequence: TGTGCCAGCAGAATGGCTTCTAACTATGGCTACACCTTC.

This clonotype was recorded at least ten times. The J gene is TRBJ1-1, the V gene TRBV5-1; no reliable D call. The ends were cut back, 4 bases at V and 4 bases at J, with 20 bases in the middle. The CDR3 contains 16 residues. Germline V gene lookup returns CDR1 SGHRS and CDR2 YFSETQ. CDR3 coding DNA: TGCGCCAGCAGCCCCTCGGGGAGGGAGTGGGCCACTGAAGCTTTCTTT. Encoded protein: CASSPSGREWATEAFF.

The chain uses TRBV11-3 and TRBJ2-2; D ambiguous. CDR1 SGHNT and CDR2 YENEEA come from the germline V gene. The CDR3 extends over 15 amino acids. V was pared by 1 base and J by 3 bases, with 9 bases between. The chain's CDR3 is CASSLGRSYTGELFF. The CDR3, as DNA: TGTGCCAGCAGCTTAGGGCGGAGCTACACCGGGGAGCTGTTTTTT.

This clonotype was observed a handful of times. The chain couples TRBV29-1 to TRBJ2-7; D remains ambiguous. The germline V gene has CDR1 SQVTM and CDR2 ANQGSEA. V lost 2 bases, J lost 3 bases, and 17 bases lay in between. This CDR3 comprises 15 residues. CDR3 protein: CSVEFSHGLGYEQYF. The CDR3 bases are TGCAGCGTTGAATTTAGCCACGGTTTGGGCTACGAGCAGTACTTC.

The rearrangement uses TRBV6-5 and TRBJ1-2; maybe TRBD1 (5 bases). V shed 2 bases and J shed 8 bases, with 15 bases lying between them. Germline loops: CDR1 MNHEY, CDR2 SVGAGI. The CDR3 runs to 14 residues. This CDR3 is CASSYGAGTGGYTF. CDR3 coding DNA: TGTGCCAGCAGTTACGGGGCAGGGACGGGGGGCTACACCTTC.

This clonotype has only a few counts. This rearrangement joins TRBV14 to TRBJ2-7; no reliable D call. Trimming took off 1 base at V and 3 bases at J, with 7 bases between the two ends. CDR1 is SGHDN, CDR2 FVKESK, per germline. The CDR3 loop spans 13 amino acids. The CDR3 coding sequence is TGTGCCAGCAGCCAAGGCTACCGCTACGAGCAGTACTTC. Its protein is CASSQGYRYEQYF.

This clonotype was observed at least ten times. The rearrangement uses TRBV2 and TRBJ1-3; the D is unclear. Germline V gene lookup returns CDR1 SNHLY and CDR2 FYNNEI. The CDR3 consists of 13 residues. Between the trimmed V and J ends, which lost 6 bases and 6 bases, there was a span of 12 bases. CDR3 in amino acids: CASRKDGENTIYF. The CDR3 nucleotides are TGTGCCAGCAGGAAGGACGGAGAAAACACCATATATTTT.

This clonotype was seen many times. The junction does not match germline at one end; this may be a read error. V is TRBV7-8 and J is TRBJ1-1; D not certain. Germline V CDR1 and CDR2: SGHVS, FQNEAQ. This CDR3 contains 13 residues. CDR3 in amino acids: CASSLMANNEAFF. The CDR3 bases are TGTGCCAGCAGCTTAATGGCTAACAATGAAGCTTTCTTT.

There are a few counts of this clonotype. The chain couples TRBV6-6 to TRBJ2-4; D perhaps matches TRBD2 (6 bases). Trimming pared 2 bases from V and 0 bases from J, leaving 11 bases between. CDR1 is MNHNY and CDR2 is SVGAGI in the germline V gene (reference sequence). The CDR3 is 16 amino acids. The DNA for the CDR3 is TGTGCCAGCAGTTACGGGACTCAGATAGCCAAAAACATTCAGTACTTC. Its protein is CASSYGTQIAKNIQYF.

V is TRBV10-3 and J is TRBJ2-3, with 7 bases that match TRBD2. CDR1 is ENHRY and CDR2 is SYGVKD in the germline V gene. V lost 6 bases to trimming and J lost 4 bases; unmatched junction nucleotides: 10. CDR3 size: 15 residues. CDR3 amino acids: CAIRAVRESADTQYF. CDR3 nucleotide sequence: TGTGCCATCAGAGCGGTGCGGGAGAGCGCAGATACGCAGTATTTT.

The sample holds many counts of this clonotype. The chain uses TRBV5-6 and TRBJ2-1; TRBD2 agrees at 8 bases. Germline trimming cut 0 bases from V and 5 bases from J; bases unmatched to any gene: 10. Germline V gene sequence: CDR1 SGHDT, CDR2 YYEEEE. CDR3 length: 17 residues. The CDR3 region is CASSLGGREVTHNEQFF. For the CDR3, the DNA is TGTGCCAGCAGCTTGGGGGGGCGGGAGGTGACCCACAATGAGCAGTTCTTC. Complete variable domain (other parts from reference TRBV5-6 and TRBJ2-1): DAGVTQSPTHLIKTRGQQVTLRCSPKSGHDTVSWYQQALGQGPQFIFQYYEEEERQRGNFPDRFSGHQFPNYSSELNVNALLLGDSALYLCASSLGGREVTHNEQFFGPGTRLTVL.

This clonotype was seen ten or more times. The chain carries TRBV20-1 and TRBJ1-1, with D possibly matching TRBD1 (5 bases). V was clipped by 4 bases and J by 0 bases, with 9 bases between them. The V gene's germline CDR1 is DFQATT and CDR2 SNEGSKA (reference sequence). The length of the CDR3 is 13 residues. CDR3 nucleotide sequence: TGCAGTGCTATTGGGACGGTGAACACTGAAGCTTTCTTT. Its translation: CSAIGTVNTEAFF.

The chain employs TRBV3-1 and TRBJ2-3; no definite D call. Germline assignment: CDR1 LGHDT and CDR2 YNNKEL (reference sequence). The CDR3 sequence is 15 residues long. Trimming removed 4 bases from V and 4 bases from J, with 15 bases in between. The CDR3 sequence is CASSPRGTGPDTQYF. CDR3 nucleotide sequence: TGTGCCAGCAGCCCCAGAGGTACCGGTCCAGATACGCAGTATTTT.

This clonotype appeared many times. The chain employs TRBV20-1 and TRBJ2-1; TRBD2 matches 7 bases. The V segment lost 0 bases and the J segment 9 bases; nucleotides outside the gene matches: 11. This CDR3 is 15 amino acids long. Germline V gene lookup returns CDR1 DFQATT and CDR2 SNEGSKA (reference sequence). CDR3 sequence: CSARDSAGVGTEQFF. The CDR3 DNA is TGCAGTGCTAGAGATTCCGCGGGAGTGGGAACTGAGCAGTTCTTC.

This clonotype was found many times. The chain combines TRBV5-1 with TRBJ1-2; the match to TRBD1 covers 7 bases. The germline gives CDR1 SGHRS, CDR2 YFSETQ. There are 14 residues in the CDR3. Trimming removed 4 bases from V and 4 bases from J; junction bases left unmatched: 7. The CDR3: CASSDSGGVYGYTF. The CDR3 coding sequence is TGCGCCAGCAGCGATTCAGGGGGTGTCTATGGCTACACCTTC.

The table lists this clonotype with many counts. The V gene is TRBV28, the J gene TRBJ1-1; 11 positions agree with TRBD1. Germline loops: CDR1 MDHEN, CDR2 SYDVKM. V lost 6 bases to trimming and J lost 10 bases; unmatched junction nucleotides: 10. The CDR3 is 14 residues long. CDR3 nucleotides: TGTGCCAGCAGCGTAACGGGGACAGGGGGTAGAGCTTTCTTT. The encoded protein is CASSVTGTGGRAFF.

This clonotype was seen ten or more times. The rearrangement uses TRBV20-1 and TRBJ2-3; TRBD2 might be the D (6 bases). V shed 1 base and J shed 1 base, with 12 bases lying between them. Germline V gene sequence: CDR1 DFQATT, CDR2 SNEGSKA (reference sequence). This CDR3 contains 15 residues. Here the CDR3 DNA reads TGCAGTGCTAGAGGACGGCGGAGGGGCACAGATACGCAGTATTTT. This gives the protein CSARGRRRGTDTQYF.

Ten or more counts support this clonotype. This chain connects TRBV2 to TRBJ1-1, with 9 bases fitting TRBD1. V shed 4 bases and J 4 bases; nucleotides not matched to a gene: 7. The CDR3 contains 15 residues. Germline lookup yields CDR1 SNHLY and CDR2 FYNNEI. The CDR3 sequence: CASSGGDRVFTEAFF. The CDR3 DNA is TGTGCCAGCAGTGGAGGGGACAGGGTATTCACTGAAGCTTTCTTT. Drawing the rest from reference TRBV2 and TRBJ1-1, the complete variable domain is EPEVTQTPSHQVTQMGQEVILRCVPISNHLYFYWYRQILGQKVEFLVSFYNNEISEKSEIFDDQFSVERPDGSNFTLKIRSTKLEDSAMYFCASSGGDRVFTEAFFGQGTRLTVV.